Sequencing of this T cell receptor (beta chain) was carried out in a study of cytomegalovirus exposure and HLA in healthy donors. Study results and limitations: A further, later analysis showed that HLA-associated TCR beta chains (compared with equally common others) were more clonally expanded. A later analysis reportedly found that, within productive TCRs, an Asian-associated ancestry cluster had fewer N-insertions than the mean observed across the roughly 700 donors.

Germline V gives CDR1 SGHNT, CDR2 YYREEE (reference sequence). The V gene end was trimmed by 4 bases and the J gene end by 2 bases; junction bases not matched to a gene: 12. This CDR3 region has 17 residues. A multiplex PCR was run with 60 Vbeta primers and 13 Jbeta primers. Here immunoSEQ multiplex PCR was the method, and the copy in TCRdb shows in-frame clones only, minus some. The data show around 150,000 clones, 75% seen once. This clone was counted only a few times. Its antigen is as yet unknown. The chain joins TRBV5-4 to TRBJ2-7; 10 bases map to TRBD2. This sequence was found in a male donor in good health and CMV-seronegative. Input material: PBMCs. DNA of the CDR3: TGTGCCAGCAGCCCAGGGGGACCTAGCGGGAGCACCTACGAGCAGTACTTC. Encoded protein: CASSPGGPSGSTYEQYF.